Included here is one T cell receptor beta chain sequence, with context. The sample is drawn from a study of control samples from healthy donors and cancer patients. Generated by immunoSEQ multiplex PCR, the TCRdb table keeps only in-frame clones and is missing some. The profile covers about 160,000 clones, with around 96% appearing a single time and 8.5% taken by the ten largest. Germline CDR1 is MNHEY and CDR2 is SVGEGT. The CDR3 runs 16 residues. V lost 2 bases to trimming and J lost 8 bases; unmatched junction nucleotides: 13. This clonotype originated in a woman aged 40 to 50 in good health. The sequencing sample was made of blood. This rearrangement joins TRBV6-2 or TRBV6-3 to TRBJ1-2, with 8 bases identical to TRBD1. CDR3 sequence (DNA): TGTGCCAGCAGTTACCCAGGGGGCGCGATGCTGCGAGGCTACACCTTC. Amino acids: CASSYPGGAMLRGYTF.